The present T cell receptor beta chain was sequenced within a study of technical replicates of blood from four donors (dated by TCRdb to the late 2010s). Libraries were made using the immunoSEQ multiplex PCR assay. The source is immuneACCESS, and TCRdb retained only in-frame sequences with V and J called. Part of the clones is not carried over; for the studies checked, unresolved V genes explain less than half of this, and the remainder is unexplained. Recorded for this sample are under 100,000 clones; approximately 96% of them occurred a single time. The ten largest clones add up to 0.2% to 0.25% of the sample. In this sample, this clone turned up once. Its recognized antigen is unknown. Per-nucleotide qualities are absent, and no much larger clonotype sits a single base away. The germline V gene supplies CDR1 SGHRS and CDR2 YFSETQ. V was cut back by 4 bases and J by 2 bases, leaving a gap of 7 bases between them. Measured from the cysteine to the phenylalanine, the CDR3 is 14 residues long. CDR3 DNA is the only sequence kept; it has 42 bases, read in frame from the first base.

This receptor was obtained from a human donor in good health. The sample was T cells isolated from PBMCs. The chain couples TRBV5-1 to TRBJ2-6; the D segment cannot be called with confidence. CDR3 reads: CASSPNTGANVLTF. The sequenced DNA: TGCGCCAGCAGCCCTAATACTGGGGCCAACGTCCTGACTTTC.